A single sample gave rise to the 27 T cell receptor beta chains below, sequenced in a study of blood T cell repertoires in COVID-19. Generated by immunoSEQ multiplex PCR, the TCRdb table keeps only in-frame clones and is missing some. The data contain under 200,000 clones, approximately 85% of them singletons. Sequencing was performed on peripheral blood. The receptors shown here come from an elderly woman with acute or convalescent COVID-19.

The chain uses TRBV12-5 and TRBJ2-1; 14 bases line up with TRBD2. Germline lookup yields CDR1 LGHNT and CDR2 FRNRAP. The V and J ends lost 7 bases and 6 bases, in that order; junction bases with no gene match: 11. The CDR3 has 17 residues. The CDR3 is CASALRPGTSGSNEQFF. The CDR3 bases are TGTGCTAGTGCCCTTAGACCCGGGACTAGCGGGAGCAATGAGCAGTTCTTC.

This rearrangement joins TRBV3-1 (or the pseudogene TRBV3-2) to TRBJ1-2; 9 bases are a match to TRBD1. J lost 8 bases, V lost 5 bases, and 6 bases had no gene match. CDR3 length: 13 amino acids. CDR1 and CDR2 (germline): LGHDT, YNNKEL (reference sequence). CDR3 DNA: TGTGCCAGCAGCTCCACAACAGGGGGCGGCTACACCTTC. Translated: CASSSTTGGGYTF.

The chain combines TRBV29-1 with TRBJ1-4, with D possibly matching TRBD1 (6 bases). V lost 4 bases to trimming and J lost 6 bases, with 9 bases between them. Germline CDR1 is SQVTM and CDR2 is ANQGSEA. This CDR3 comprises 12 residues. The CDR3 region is CSVAAGDEKLFF. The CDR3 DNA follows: TGCAGCGTTGCTGCAGGGGATGAAAAACTGTTTTTT.

This CDR3 is CASSLPQGYEQYF. CDR3 nucleotides: TGTGCCAGCAGTTTGCCCCAGGGCTACGAGCAGTACTTC. J is TRBJ2-7 and V is TRBV28, with D possibly being TRBD1 (5 bases). V was shortened by 3 bases and J by 3 bases, with 9 bases between the two germline ends. This CDR3 is built from 13 residues. The germline V gene encodes CDR1 MDHEN and CDR2 SYDVKM.

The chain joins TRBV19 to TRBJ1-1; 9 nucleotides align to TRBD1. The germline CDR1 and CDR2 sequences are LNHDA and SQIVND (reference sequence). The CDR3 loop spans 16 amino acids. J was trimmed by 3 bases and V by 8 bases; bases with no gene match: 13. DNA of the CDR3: TGTGCCAGTTCGTTTGGGGGGACAGGGATTTACACTGAAGCTTTCTTT. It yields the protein CASSFGGTGIYTEAFF.

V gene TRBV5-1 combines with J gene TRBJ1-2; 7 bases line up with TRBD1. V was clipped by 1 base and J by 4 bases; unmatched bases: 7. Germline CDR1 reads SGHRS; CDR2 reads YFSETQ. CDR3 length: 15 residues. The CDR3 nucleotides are TGCGCCAGCAGCTTGAGAGGGGGCGAAGGCTATGGCTACACCTTC. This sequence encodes CASSLRGGEGYGYTF.

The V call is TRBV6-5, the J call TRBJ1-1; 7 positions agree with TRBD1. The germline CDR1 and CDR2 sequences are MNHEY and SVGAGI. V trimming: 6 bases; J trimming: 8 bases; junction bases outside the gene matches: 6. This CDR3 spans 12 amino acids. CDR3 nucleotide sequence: TGTGCCAGCAGCCTTGACAGGGTCGAAGCTTTCTTT. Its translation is CASSLDRVEAFF.

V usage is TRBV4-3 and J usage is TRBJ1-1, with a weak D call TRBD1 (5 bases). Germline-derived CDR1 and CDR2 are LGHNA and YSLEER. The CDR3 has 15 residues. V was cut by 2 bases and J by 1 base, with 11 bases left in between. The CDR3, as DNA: TGCGCCAGCAGCCAATCAGGGATAGGGAACACTGAAGCTTTCTTT. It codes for CASSQSGIGNTEAFF.

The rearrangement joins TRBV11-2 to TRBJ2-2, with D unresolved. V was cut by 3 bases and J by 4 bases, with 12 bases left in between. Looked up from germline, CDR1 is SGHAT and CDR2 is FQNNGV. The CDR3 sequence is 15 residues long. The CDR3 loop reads CASSFTGVATGELFF. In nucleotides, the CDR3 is TGTGCCAGCAGCTTTACCGGAGTTGCCACCGGGGAGCTGTTTTTT.

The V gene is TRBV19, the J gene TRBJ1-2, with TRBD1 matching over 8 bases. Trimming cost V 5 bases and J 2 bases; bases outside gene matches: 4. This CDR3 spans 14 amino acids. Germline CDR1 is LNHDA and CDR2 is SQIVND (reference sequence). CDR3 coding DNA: TGTGCCAGTAGTGTCGGACAGGGCAACTATGGCTACACCTTC. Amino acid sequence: CASSVGQGNYGYTF. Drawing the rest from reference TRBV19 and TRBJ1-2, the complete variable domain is DGGITQSPKYLFRKEGQNVTLSCEQNLNHDAMYWYRQDPGQGLRLIYYSQIVNDFQKGDIAEGYSVSREKKESFPLTVTSAQKNPTAFYLCASSVGQGNYGYTFGSGTRLTVV.

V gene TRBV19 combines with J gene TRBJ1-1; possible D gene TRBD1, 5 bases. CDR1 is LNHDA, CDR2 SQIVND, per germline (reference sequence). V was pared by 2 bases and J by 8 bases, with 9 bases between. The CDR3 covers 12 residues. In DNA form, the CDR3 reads TGTGCCAGTAGTATAAAAGACAGAGAAGCTTTCTTT. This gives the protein CASSIKDREAFF.

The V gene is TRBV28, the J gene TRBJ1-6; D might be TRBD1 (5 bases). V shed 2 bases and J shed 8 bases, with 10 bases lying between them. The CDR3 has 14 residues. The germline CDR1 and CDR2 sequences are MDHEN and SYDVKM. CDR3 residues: CASSLIRGDSPLHF. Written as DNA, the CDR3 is TGTGCCAGCAGTTTAATTAGGGGCGATTCACCCCTCCACTTT.

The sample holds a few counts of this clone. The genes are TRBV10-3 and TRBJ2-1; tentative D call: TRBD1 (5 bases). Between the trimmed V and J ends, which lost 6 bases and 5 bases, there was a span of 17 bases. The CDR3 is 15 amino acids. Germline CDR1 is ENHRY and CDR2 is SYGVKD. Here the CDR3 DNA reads TGTGCCATCAGAGGATCGTTCAGGGCCCACAATGAGCAGTTCTTC. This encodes CAIRGSFRAHNEQFF.

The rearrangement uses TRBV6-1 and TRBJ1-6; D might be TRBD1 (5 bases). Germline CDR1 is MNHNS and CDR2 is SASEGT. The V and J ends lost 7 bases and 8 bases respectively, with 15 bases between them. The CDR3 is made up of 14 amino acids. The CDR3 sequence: CASTVVDSDSPLHF. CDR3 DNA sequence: TGTGCCAGCACGGTTGTCGACAGCGATTCACCCCTCCACTTT.

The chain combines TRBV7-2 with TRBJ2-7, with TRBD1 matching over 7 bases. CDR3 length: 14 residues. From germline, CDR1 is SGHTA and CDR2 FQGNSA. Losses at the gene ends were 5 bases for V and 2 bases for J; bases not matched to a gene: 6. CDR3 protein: CASSAKTGTYEQYF. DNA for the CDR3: TGTGCCAGCAGCGCAAAGACAGGGACCTACGAGCAGTACTTC.

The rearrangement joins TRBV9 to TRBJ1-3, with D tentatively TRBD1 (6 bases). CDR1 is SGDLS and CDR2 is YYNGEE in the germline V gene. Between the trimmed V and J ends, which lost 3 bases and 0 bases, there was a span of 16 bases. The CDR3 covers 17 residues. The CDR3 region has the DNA TGTGCCAGCAGCGAGGGTCTGGGGGCATACTCTGGAAACACCATATATTTT. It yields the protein CASSEGLGAYSGNTIYF.

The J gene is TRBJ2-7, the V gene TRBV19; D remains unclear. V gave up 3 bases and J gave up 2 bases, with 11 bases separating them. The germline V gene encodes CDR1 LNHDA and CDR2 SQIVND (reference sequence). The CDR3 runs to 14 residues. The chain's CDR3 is CASSMDLGTYEQYF. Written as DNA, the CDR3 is TGTGCCAGTAGTATGGATCTAGGTACCTACGAGCAGTACTTC.

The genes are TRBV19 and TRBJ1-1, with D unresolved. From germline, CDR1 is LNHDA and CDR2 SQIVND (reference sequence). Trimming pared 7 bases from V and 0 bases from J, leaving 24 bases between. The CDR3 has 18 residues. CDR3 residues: CASIHLSPGSKMNTEAFF. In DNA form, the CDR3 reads TGTGCCAGTATCCATCTGAGCCCGGGATCAAAGATGAACACTGAAGCTTTCTTT.

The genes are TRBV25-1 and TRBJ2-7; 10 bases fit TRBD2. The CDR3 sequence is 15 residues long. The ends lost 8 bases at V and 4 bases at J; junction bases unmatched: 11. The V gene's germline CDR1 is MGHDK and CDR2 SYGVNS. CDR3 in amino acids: CASSRLAGNVYEQYF. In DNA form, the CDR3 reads TGTGCCAGCTCCCGACTAGCGGGTAACGTATACGAGCAGTACTTC.

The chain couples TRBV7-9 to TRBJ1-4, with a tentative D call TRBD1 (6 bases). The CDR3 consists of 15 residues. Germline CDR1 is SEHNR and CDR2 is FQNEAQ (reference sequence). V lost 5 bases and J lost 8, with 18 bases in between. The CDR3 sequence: CASSGTSRGTEKLFF. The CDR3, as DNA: TGTGCCAGCAGCGGAACAAGCAGGGGCACCGAAAAACTGTTTTTT.

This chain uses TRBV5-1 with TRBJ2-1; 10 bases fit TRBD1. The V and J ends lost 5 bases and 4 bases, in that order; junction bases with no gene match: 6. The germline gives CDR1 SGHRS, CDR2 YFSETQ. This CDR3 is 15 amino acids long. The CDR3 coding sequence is TGCGCCAGCAGTTCCGGGACAGGGGAATACAATGAGCAGTTCTTC. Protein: CASSSGTGEYNEQFF.

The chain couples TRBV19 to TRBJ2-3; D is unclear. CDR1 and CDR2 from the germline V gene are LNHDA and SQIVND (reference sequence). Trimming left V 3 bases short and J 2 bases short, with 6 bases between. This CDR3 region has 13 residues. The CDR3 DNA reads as TGTGCCAGTAGTATCGCGAACACAGATACGCAGTATTTT. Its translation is CASSIANTDTQYF. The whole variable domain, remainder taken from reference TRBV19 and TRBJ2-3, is DGGITQSPKYLFRKEGQNVTLSCEQNLNHDAMYWYRQDPGQGLRLIYYSQIVNDFQKGDIAEGYSVSREKKESFPLTVTSAQKNPTAFYLCASSIANTDTQYFGPGTRLTVL.

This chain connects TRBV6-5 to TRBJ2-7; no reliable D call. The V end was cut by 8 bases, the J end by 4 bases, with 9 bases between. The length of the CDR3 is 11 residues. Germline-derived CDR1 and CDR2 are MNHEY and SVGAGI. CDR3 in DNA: TGTGCCAGCCTTTCACAGTACGAGCAGTACTTC. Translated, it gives CASLSQYEQYF.

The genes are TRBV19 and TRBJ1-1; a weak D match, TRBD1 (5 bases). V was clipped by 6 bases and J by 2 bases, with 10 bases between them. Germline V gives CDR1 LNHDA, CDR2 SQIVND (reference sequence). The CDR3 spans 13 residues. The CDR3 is CASSFDRNTEAFF. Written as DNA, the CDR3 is TGTGCCAGTAGCTTCGACAGAAACACTGAAGCTTTCTTT.

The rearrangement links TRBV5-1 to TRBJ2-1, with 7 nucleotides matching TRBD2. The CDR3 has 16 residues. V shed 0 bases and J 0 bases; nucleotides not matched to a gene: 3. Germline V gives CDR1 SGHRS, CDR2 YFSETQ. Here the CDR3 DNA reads TGCGCCAGCAGCTTGGATCTAGCGGACTCCTACAATGAGCAGTTCTTC. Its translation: CASSLDLADSYNEQFF.

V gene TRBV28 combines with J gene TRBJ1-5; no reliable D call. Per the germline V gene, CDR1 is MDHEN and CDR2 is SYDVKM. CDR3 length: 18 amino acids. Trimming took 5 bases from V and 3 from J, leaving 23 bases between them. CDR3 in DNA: TGTGCCAGCAGTCCCCCGCCGGGTGTGAGGAGCAACAATCAGCCCCAGCATTTT. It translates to CASSPPPGVRSNNQPQHF.

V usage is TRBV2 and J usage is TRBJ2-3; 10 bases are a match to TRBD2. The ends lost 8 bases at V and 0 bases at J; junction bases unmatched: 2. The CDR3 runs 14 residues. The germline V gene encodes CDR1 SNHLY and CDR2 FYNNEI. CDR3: CASQTSGSTDTQYF. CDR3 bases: TGTGCCAGCCAGACTAGCGGGAGCACAGATACGCAGTATTTT.